Included here is one T cell receptor beta chain sequence, with context. What it binds is not known. The data are from a study of cytomegalovirus exposure and HLA in healthy donors. The CDR3 runs to 12 residues. V was shortened by 6 bases and J by 2 bases, with 5 bases between the two germline ends. The germline CDR1 and CDR2 sequences are MNHNY and SVGAGI (reference sequence). Nominally healthy donors were sampled, though unrecorded immune exposures were likely. The PCR made use of 60 Vbeta and 13 Jbeta primers. Repertoires were generated with immunoSEQ multiplex PCR, while TCRdb's copy carries only in-frame clones and drops some. Counted here are approximately 140,000 clones, roughly three quarters occurring once; the ten biggest clones make up 4.9%. Study-wide findings and caveats: Reports credit the classifier with highly specific, highly sensitive diagnosis of cytomegalovirus status. Clonal expansion, a later analysis showed, was greater in HLA-associated TCR beta chains than in equally common others.

The specimen was PBMCs. The receptor was derived from a woman in her fifties or sixties in good health and CMV-seronegative. The chain employs TRBV6-6 and TRBJ1-5, with D unclear. CDR3 in amino acids: CASSPGNQPQHF. The CDR3, as DNA: TGTGCCAGCAGCCCTGGCAATCAGCCCCAGCATTTT.